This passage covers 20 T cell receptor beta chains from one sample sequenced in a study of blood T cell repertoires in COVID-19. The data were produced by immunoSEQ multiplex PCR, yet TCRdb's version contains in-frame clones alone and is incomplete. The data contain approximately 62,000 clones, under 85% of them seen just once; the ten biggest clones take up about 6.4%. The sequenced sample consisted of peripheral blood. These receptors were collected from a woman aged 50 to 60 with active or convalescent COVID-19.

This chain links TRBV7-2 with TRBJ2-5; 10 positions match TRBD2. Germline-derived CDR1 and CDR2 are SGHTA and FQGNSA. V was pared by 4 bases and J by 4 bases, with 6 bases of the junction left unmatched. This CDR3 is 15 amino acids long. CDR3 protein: CASSSTSGMIETQYF. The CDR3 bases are TGTGCCAGCAGCTCCACTAGCGGGATGATAGAGACCCAGTACTTC.

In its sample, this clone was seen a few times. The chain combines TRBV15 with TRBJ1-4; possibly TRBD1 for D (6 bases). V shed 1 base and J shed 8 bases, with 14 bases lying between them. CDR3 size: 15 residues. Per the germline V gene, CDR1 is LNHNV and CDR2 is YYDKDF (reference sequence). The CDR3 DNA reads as TGTGCCACCAGCAGAGGGTTCGTAGGGGGAGAAAAACTGTTTTTT. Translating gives CATSRGFVGGEKLFF.

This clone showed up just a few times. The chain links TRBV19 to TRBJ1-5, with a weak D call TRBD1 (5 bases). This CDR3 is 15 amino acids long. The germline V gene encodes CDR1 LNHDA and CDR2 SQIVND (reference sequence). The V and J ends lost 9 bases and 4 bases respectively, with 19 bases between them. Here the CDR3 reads CASRPDRGWNQPQHF. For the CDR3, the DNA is TGTGCCAGCCGACCTGACAGAGGCTGGAATCAGCCCCAGCATTTT.

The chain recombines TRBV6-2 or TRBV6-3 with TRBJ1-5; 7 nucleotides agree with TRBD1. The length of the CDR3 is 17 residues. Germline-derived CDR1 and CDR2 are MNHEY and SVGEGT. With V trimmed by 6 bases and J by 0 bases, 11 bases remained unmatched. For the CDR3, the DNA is TGTGCCAGCAGCGGATCCGGGACAGCTCATAGCAATCAGCCCCAGCATTTT. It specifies CASSGSGTAHSNQPQHF.

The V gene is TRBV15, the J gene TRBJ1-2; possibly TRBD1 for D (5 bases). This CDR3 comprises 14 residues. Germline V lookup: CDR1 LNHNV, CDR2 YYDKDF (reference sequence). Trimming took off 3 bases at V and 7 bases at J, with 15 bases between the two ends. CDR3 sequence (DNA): TGTGCCACCAGCAGGGGGCCCTTTGATTCTGGCTACACCTTC. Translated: CATSRGPFDSGYTF.

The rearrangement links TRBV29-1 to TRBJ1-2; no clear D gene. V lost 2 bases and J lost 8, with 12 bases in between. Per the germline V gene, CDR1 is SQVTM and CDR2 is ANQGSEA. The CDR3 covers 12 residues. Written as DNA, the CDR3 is TGCAGCGTTGAAAAGGCCCCGCGGGGCTACACCTTC. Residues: CSVEKAPRGYTF.

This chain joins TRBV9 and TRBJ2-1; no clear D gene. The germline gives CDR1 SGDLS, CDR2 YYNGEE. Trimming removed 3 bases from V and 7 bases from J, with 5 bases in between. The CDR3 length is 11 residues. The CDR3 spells CASSALNEQFF. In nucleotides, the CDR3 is TGTGCCAGCAGCGCTTTGAATGAGCAGTTCTTC.

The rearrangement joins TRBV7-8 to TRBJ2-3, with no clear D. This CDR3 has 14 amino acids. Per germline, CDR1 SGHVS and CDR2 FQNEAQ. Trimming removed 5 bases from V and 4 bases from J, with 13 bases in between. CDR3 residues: CASSAAQIADTQYF. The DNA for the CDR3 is TGTGCCAGCAGCGCCGCCCAGATCGCAGATACGCAGTATTTT.

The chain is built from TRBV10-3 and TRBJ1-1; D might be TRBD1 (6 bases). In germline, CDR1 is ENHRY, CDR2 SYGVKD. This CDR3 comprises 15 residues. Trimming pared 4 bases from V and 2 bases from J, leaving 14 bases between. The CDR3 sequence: CAISALGGQNTEAFF. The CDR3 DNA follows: TGTGCCATCAGTGCCCTGGGGGGGCAAAACACTGAAGCTTTCTTT.

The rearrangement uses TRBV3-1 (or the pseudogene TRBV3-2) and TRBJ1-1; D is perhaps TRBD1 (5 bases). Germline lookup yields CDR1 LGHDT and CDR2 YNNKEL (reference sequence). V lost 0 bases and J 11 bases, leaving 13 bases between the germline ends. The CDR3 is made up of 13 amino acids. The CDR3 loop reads CASSQDQGSGAFF. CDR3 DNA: TGTGCCAGCAGCCAAGATCAGGGCAGTGGGGCTTTCTTT.

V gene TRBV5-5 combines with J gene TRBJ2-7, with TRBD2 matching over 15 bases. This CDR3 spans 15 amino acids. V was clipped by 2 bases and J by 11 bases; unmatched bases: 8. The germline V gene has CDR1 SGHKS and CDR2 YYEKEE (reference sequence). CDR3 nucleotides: TGTGCCAGCAGCTTCCGGACTAGCGGGAGGGTGGTGGAGTACTTC. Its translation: CASSFRTSGRVVEYF.

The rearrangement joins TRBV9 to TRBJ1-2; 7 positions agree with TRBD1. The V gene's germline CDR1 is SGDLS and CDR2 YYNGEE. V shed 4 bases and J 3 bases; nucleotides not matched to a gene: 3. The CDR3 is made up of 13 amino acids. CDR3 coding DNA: TGTGCCAGCAGCTTTACAGGGGACTATGGCTACACCTTC. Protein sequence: CASSFTGDYGYTF.

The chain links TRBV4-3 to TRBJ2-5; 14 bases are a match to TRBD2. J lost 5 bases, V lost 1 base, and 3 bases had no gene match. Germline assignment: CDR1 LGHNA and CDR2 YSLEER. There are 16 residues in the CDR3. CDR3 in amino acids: CASSQGGTSGSETQYF. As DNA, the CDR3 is TGCGCCAGCAGCCAAGGAGGGACTAGCGGGAGTGAGACCCAGTACTTC.

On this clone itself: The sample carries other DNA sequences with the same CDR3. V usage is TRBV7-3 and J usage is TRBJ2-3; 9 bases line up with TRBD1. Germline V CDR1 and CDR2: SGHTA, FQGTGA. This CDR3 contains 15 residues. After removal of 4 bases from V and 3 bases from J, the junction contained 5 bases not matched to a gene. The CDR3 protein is CASSSDRGKTDTQYF. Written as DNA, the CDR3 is TGTGCCAGCAGCTCGGACAGGGGAAAGACAGATACGCAGTATTTT.

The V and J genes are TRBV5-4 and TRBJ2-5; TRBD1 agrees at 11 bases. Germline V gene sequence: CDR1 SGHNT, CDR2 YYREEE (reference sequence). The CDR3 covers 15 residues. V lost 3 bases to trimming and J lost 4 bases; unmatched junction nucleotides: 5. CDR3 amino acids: CASSSDRGRGETQYF. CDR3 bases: TGTGCCAGCAGCTCGGACAGGGGGCGTGGAGAGACCCAGTACTTC.

The CDR3 spells CASSLGPSKNYEQYF. CDR3 bases: TGTGCCAGCAGCTTAGGACCTAGCAAAAACTACGAGCAGTACTTC. The V gene is TRBV7-2, the J gene TRBJ2-7; tentative D call: TRBD2 (5 bases). The CDR3 extends over 15 amino acids. Germline values: CDR1 SGHTA, CDR2 FQGNSA. V was trimmed by 1 base and J by 3 bases, leaving 13 bases between them. Filled out from reference TRBV7-2 and TRBJ2-7, the complete variable domain reads GAGVSQSPSNKVTEKGKDVELRCDPISGHTALYWYRQSLGQGLEFLIYFQGNSAPDKSGLPSDRFSAERTGGSVSTLTIQRTQQEDSAVYLCASSLGPSKNYEQYFGPGTRLTVT.

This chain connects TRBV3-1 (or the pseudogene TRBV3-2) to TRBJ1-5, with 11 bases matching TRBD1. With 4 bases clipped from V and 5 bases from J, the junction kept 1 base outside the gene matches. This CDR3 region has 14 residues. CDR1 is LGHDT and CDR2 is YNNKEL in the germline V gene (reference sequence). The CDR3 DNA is TGTGCCAGCAGCCGGACAGGGGGCGATCAGCCCCAGCATTTT. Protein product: CASSRTGGDQPQHF.

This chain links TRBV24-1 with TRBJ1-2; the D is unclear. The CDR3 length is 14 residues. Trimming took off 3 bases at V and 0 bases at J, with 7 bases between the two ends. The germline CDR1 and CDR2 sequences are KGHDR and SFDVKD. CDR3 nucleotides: TGTGCCACCAGTGATGAGAGAGCTAACTATGGCTACACCTTC. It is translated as CATSDERANYGYTF.

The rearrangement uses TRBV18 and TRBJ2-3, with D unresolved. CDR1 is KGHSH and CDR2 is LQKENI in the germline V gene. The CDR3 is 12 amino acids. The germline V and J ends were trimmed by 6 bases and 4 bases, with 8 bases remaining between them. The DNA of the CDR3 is TGTGCCAGCTCCCTAGAAGCAGATACGCAGTATTTT. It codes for CASSLEADTQYF. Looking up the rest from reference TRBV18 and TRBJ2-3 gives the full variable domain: NAGVMQNPRHLVRRRGQEARLRCSPMKGHSHVYWYRQLPEEGLKFMVYLQKENIIDESGMPKERFSAEFPKEGPSILRIQQVVRGDSAAYFCASSLEADTQYFGPGTRLTVL.

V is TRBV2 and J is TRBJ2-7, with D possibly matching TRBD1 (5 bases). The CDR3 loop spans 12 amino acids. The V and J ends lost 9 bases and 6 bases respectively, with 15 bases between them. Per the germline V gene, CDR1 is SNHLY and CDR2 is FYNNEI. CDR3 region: CASRAQGTEQYF. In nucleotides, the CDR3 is TGTGCCAGTAGGGCGCAGGGTACCGAGCAGTACTTC.